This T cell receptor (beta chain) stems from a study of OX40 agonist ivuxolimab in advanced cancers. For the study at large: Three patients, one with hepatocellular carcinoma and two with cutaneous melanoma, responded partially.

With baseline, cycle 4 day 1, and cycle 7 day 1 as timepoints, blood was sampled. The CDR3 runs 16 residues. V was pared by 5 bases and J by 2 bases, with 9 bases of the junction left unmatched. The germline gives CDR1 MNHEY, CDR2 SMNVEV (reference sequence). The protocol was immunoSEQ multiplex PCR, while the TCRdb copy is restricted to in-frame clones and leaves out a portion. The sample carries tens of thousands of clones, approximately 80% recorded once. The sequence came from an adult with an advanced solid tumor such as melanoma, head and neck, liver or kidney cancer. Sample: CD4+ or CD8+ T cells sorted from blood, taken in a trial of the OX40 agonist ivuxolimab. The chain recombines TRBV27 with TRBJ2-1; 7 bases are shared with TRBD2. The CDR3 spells CASSPIAGLTYNEQFF. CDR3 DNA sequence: TGTGCCAGCAGTCCCATAGCGGGCTTAACCTACAATGAGCAGTTCTTC.